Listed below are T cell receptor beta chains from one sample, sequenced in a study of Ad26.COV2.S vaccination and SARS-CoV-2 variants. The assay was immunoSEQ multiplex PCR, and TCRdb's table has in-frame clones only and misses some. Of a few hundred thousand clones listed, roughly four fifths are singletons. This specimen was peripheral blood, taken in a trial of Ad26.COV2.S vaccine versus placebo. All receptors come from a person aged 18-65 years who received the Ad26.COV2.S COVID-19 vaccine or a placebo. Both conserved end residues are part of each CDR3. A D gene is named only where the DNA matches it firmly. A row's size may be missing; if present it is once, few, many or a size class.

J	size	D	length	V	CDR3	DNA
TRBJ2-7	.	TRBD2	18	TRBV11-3	CASSPHREFWTSGYEQYF	TGTGCCAGCAGCCCCCACCGTGAGTTTTGGACTAGCGGCTACGAGCAGTACTTC
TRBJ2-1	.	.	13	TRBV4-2	CASSLIGENEQFF	TGTGCCAGCAGCCTAATAGGAGAGAATGAGCAGTTCTTC
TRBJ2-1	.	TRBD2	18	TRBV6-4	CASRWPRAGGLFYNEQFF	TGTGCCAGCAGGTGGCCGAGGGCGGGGGGACTCTTTTACAATGAGCAGTTCTTC
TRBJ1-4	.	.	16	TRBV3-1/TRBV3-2	CASSRRERGLDEKLFF	TGTGCCAGCAGCCGGAGGGAGCGGGGGTTGGACGAAAAACTGTTTTTT
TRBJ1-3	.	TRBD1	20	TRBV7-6	CASSLGARGQEPFGGNTIYF	TGTGCCAGCAGCTTAGGTGCCCGGGGACAGGAACCGTTCGGGGGAAACACCATATATTTT
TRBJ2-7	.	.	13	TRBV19	CASSIYPGNEQYF	TGTGCCAGTAGTATATATCCAGGGAACGAGCAGTACTTC
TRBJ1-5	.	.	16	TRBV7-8	CASSLLQGMSNQPQHF	TGTGCCAGCAGCTTACTTCAGGGAATGAGCAATCAGCCCCAGCATTTT
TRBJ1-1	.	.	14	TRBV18	CASSREVGNTEAFF	TGTGCCAGCTCACGCGAAGTGGGGAACACTGAAGCTTTCTTT
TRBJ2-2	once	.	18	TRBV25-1	CASSELPGRGLGTGELFF	TGTGCCAGCAGTGAATTGCCCGGGCGGGGCTTGGGCACCGGGGAGCTGTTTTTT
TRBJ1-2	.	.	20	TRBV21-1	CASSWNVGTGGPPTNYGYTF	TGTGCCAGCAGCTGGAACGTAGGGACAGGGGGACCACCTACTAACTATGGCTACACCTTC
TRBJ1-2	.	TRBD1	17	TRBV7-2	CASSLRGAGQGGYGYTF	TGTGCCAGCAGCTTAAGAGGCGCGGGGCAGGGGGGCTATGGCTACACCTTC
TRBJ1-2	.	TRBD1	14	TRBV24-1	CATSDPGRGHGYTF	TGTGCCACCAGTGATCCGGGCAGGGGGCATGGCTACACCTTC
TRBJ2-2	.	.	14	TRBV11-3	CASSLLQKSGELFF	TGTGCCAGCAGCTTACTTCAGAAGTCCGGGGAGCTGTTTTTT
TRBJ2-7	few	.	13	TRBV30	CAWSKGVGYEQYF	TGTGCCTGGAGCAAAGGGGTTGGCTACGAGCAGTACTTC
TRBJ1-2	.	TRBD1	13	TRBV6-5	CASSSDRGYGYTF	TGTGCCAGCAGTTCGGACAGGGGCTATGGCTACACCTTC
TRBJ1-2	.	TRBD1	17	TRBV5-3	CARSLGNPGGLRYGYTF	TGTGCCAGAAGCTTGGGGAATCCAGGGGGCTTGAGGTATGGCTACACCTTC
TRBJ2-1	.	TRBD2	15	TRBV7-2	CASSFGLAGNNEQFF	TGTGCCAGCAGCTTCGGGCTAGCGGGTAACAATGAGCAGTTCTTC
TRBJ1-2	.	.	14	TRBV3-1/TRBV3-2	CASSARFRANGYTF	TGTGCCAGCAGCGCCCGGTTCCGAGCCAATGGCTACACCTTC
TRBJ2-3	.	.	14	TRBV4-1	CASSLDSYTDTQYF	TGCGCCAGCAGCCTGGACAGCTACACAGATACGCAGTATTTT
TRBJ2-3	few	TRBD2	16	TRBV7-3	CASSPDGTSGTDTQYF	TGTGCCAGCAGTCCAGACGGGACTAGCGGGACAGATACGCAGTATTTT
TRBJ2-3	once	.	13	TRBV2	CASSVRLADTQYF	TGTGCCAGCAGTGTGCGACTCGCAGATACGCAGTATTTT
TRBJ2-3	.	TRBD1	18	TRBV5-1	CASSSPGQRGTSTDTQYF	TGCGCCAGCAGCTCACCGGGACAGAGGGGAACTAGCACAGATACGCAGTATTTT
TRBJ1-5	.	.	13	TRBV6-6	CASSFRVNQPQHF	TGTGCCAGCAGTTTCCGGGTCAATCAGCCCCAGCATTTT